Listed below are T cell receptor beta chains from one sample, sequenced in a study of blood T cell repertoires in COVID-19. Clones were read by immunoSEQ multiplex PCR, and TCRdb kept only the in-frame ones, dropping some. This sample has under 350,000 clones, with around 89% found just once. Material for sequencing was peripheral blood. The source of these receptors is a man aged 35 to 55 with acute or convalescent COVID-19. CDR3s include the opening cysteine and the closing phenylalanine or tryptophan. A D gene is named only where the DNA matches it firmly. Only some rows state a clone size, as once, few, many or a class for expanded clones.

J gene: TRBJ2-3
D gene: .
clone size: .
V gene: TRBV19
CDR3 protein: CASSPRTDTQYF
CDR3 DNA: TGTGCCAGTAGTCCTCGCACAGATACGCAGTATTTT

J gene: TRBJ2-7
D gene: .
clone size: .
V gene: TRBV6-5
CDR3 protein: CASSTTGISSYEQYF
CDR3 DNA: TGTGCCAGCAGTACCACAGGGATAAGCTCCTACGAGCAGTACTTC

J gene: TRBJ2-2
D gene: TRBD2
clone size: .
V gene: TRBV29-1
CDR3 protein: CSVEGTSKLSGELFF
CDR3 DNA: TGCAGCGTTGAAGGGACTAGCAAATTATCCGGGGAGCTGTTTTTT

J gene: TRBJ2-7
D gene: .
clone size: .
V gene: TRBV9
CDR3 protein: CASSVGGFSYEQYF
CDR3 DNA: TGTGCCAGCAGCGTAGGAGGGTTTAGCTACGAGCAGTACTTC

J gene: TRBJ2-3
D gene: TRBD2
clone size: .
V gene: TRBV7-8
CDR3 protein: CASSDSGGRTDTQYF
CDR3 DNA: TGTGCCAGCAGCGATAGCGGGGGGCGCACAGATACGCAGTATTTT

J gene: TRBJ1-1
D gene: .
clone size: .
V gene: TRBV6-5
CDR3 protein: CASRTVYNTEAFF
CDR3 DNA: TGTGCCTCCCGTACGGTGTATAACACTGAAGCTTTCTTT

J gene: TRBJ2-6
D gene: .
clone size: .
V gene: TRBV5-8
CDR3 protein: CASNEGSAGANVLTF
CDR3 DNA: TGTGCCAGCAACGAGGGATCAGCTGGGGCCAACGTCCTGACTTTC

J gene: TRBJ1-2
D gene: .
clone size: .
V gene: TRBV5-6
CDR3 protein: CASSGTGPHYGYTF
CDR3 DNA: TGTGCCAGCAGCGGAACAGGGCCCCACTATGGCTACACCTTC

J gene: TRBJ1-1
D gene: .
clone size: .
V gene: TRBV18
CDR3 protein: CASSRDRNTEAFF
CDR3 DNA: TGTGCCAGCTCACGCGACAGGAACACTGAAGCTTTCTTT

J gene: TRBJ2-1
D gene: .
clone size: .
V gene: TRBV5-1
CDR3 protein: CASSLPLAGGYNEQFF
CDR3 DNA: TGCGCCAGCAGCTTGCCCCTAGCAGGAGGCTACAATGAGCAGTTCTTC

J gene: TRBJ2-7
D gene: .
clone size: .
V gene: TRBV27
CDR3 protein: CASSLFPGSSYEQYF
CDR3 DNA: TGTGCCAGCAGTTTATTCCCAGGAAGCTCCTACGAGCAGTACTTC

J gene: TRBJ1-2
D gene: .
clone size: .
V gene: TRBV19
CDR3 protein: CASSPETGANYGYTF
CDR3 DNA: TGTGCCAGTAGTCCTGAGACAGGTGCTAACTATGGCTACACCTTC

J gene: TRBJ1-1
D gene: .
clone size: .
V gene: TRBV3-1/TRBV3-2
CDR3 protein: CASSRVPTEAFF
CDR3 DNA: TGTGCCAGCAGCCGAGTTCCCACTGAAGCTTTCTTT

J gene: TRBJ1-2
D gene: .
clone size: once
V gene: TRBV9
CDR3 protein: CASSVDSPSYGYTF
CDR3 DNA: TGTGCCAGCAGCGTAGACTCGCCATCCTATGGCTACACCTTC

J gene: TRBJ1-6
D gene: TRBD1
clone size: .
V gene: TRBV27
CDR3 protein: CASSTRQGDNSPLHF
CDR3 DNA: TGTGCCAGCAGTACACGACAGGGGGATAATTCACCCCTCCACTTT

J gene: TRBJ2-7
D gene: .
clone size: .
V gene: TRBV9
CDR3 protein: CASSVDVTPYYEQYF
CDR3 DNA: TGTGCCAGCAGCGTAGATGTGACACCTTACTACGAGCAGTACTTC

J gene: TRBJ1-2
D gene: .
clone size: .
V gene: TRBV14
CDR3 protein: CASSQARHPLHYGYTF
CDR3 DNA: TGTGCCAGCAGCCAAGCGCGACATCCCCTGCACTATGGCTACACCTTC

J gene: TRBJ2-1
D gene: TRBD1
clone size: .
V gene: TRBV7-6
CDR3 protein: CASSLSQGADNEQFF
CDR3 DNA: TGTGCCAGCAGCTTATCCCAGGGGGCGGACAATGAGCAGTTCTTC

J gene: TRBJ2-3
D gene: TRBD2
clone size: .
V gene: TRBV29-1
CDR3 protein: CSVPRLARRDTQYF
CDR3 DNA: TGCAGCGTCCCTAGACTAGCGCGGCGAGATACGCAGTATTTT

J gene: TRBJ2-1
D gene: .
clone size: .
V gene: TRBV7-8
CDR3 protein: CASSRRQEDNEQFF
CDR3 DNA: TGTGCCAGCAGCCGCCGACAGGAGGACAATGAGCAGTTCTTC

J gene: TRBJ2-5
D gene: .
clone size: .
V gene: TRBV13
CDR3 protein: CASSGQTPGETQYF
CDR3 DNA: TGTGCCAGCAGTGGACAGACCCCCGGGGAGACCCAGTACTTC

J gene: TRBJ1-3
D gene: .
clone size: .
V gene: TRBV29-1
CDR3 protein: CSVGGFGNTIYF
CDR3 DNA: TGCAGCGTTGGGGGCTTTGGAAACACCATATATTTT